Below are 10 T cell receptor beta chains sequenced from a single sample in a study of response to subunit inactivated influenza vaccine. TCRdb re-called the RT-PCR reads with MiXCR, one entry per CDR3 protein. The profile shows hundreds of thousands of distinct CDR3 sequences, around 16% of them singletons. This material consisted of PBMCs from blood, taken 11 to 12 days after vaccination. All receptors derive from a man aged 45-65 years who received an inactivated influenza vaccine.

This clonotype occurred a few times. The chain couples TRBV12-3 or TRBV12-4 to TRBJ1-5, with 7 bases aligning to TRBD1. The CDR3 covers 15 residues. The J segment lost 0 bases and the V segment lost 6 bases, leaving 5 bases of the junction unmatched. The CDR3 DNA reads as TGTGCCAGCAGCGGGGACAGCCTTAGCAATCAGCCCCAGCATTTT. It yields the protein CASSGDSLSNQPQHF.

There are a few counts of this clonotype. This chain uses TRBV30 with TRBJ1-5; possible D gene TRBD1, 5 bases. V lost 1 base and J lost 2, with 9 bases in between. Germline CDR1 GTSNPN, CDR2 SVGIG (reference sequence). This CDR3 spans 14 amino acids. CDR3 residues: CAWSEGTRNQPQHF. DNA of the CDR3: TGTGCCTGGAGTGAAGGGACCCGCAATCAGCCCCAGCATTTT.

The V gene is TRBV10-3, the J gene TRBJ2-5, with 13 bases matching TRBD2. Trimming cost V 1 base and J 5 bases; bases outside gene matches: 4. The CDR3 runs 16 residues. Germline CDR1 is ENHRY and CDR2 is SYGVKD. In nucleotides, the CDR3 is TGTGCCATCAGTGAGTGGACTAGCGGGAGTCCGGAGACCCAGTACTTC. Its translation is CAISEWTSGSPETQYF.

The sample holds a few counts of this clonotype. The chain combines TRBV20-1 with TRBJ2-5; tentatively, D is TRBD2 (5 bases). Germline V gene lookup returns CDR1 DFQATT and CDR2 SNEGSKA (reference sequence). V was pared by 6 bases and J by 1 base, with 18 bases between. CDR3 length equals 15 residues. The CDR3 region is CSATQKRRIQETQYF. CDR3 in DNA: TGCAGTGCCACCCAAAAGCGGCGCATCCAAGAGACCCAGTACTTC.

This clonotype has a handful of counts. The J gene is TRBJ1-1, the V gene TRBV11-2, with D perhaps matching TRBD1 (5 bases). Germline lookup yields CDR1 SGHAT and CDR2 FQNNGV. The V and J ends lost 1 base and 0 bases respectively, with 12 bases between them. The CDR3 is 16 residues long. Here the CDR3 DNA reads TGTGCCAGCAGCTTAGGTGGGGGATACATGAACACTGAAGCTTTCTTT. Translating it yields CASSLGGGYMNTEAFF.

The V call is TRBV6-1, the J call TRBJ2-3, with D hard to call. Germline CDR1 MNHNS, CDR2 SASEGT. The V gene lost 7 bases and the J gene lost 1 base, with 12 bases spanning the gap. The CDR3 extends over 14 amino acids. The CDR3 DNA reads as TGTGCCAGCACTAGGCCGCGAGGCACAGATACGCAGTATTTT. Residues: CASTRPRGTDTQYF.

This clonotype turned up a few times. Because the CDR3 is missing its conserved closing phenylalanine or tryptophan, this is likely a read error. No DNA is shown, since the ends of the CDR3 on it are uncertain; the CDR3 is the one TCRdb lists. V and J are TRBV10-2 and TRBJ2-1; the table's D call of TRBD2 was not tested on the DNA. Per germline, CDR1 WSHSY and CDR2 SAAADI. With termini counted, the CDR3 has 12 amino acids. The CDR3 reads CASSAPSGRIVS.

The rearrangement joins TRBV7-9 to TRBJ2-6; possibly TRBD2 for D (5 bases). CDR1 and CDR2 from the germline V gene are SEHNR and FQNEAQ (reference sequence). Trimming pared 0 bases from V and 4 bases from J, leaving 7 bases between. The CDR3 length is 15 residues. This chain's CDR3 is CASSLAPGGANVLTF. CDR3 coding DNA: TGTGCCAGCAGCTTAGCCCCGGGAGGGGCCAACGTCCTGACTTTC. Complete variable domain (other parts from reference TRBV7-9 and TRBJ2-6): DTGVSQNPRHKITKRGQNVTFRCDPISEHNRLYWYRQTLGQGPEFLTYFQNEAQLEKSRLLSDRFSAERPKGSFSTLEIQRTEQGDSAMYLCASSLAPGGANVLTFGAGSRLTVL.

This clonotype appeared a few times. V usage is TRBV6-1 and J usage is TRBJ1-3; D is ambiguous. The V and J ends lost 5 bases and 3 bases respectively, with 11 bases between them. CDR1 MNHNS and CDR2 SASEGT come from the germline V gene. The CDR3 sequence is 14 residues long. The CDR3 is CASSPLQVGNTIYF. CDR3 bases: TGTGCCAGCAGTCCGTTGCAGGTTGGAAACACCATATATTTT.

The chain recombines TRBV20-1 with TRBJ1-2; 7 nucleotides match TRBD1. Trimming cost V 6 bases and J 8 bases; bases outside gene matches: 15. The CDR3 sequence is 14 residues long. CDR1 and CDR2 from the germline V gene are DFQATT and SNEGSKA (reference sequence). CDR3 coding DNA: TGCAGTGCCTTGGGACAGAAAGACGGAAAAGGCTACACCTTC. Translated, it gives CSALGQKDGKGYTF.